This TCR beta chain was retrieved from a study of T cells after somatic rescue of genetic block. Profiled with immunoSEQ multiplex PCR; TCRdb holds only in-frame clones, not every one. This sample has 80,000 to 100,000 clones; about 90% occur once, and the top ten carry around 1.5%. The CDR3 is made up of 13 amino acids. The V and J ends lost 10 bases and 4 bases, in that order; junction bases with no gene match: 7. Germline V gene data show CDR1 as MNHNY and CDR2 as SVGAGI (reference sequence). This clone was seen once. The receptor comes from a woman aged 18-29 years. This chain uses TRBV6-6 with TRBJ2-7; TRBD1 matches at 10 bases. Input material: peripheral blood mononuclear cells (PBMCs). CDR3 DNA: TGTGCCACTGACAGGGGGCGTTCGTACGAGCAGTACTTC. This sequence encodes CATDRGRSYEQYF.